This T cell receptor beta chain comes out of a study of shared clonotypes between healthy human individuals. CD8 cells regarded as naive lacked CD45RO, were positively chosen for CCR7, and omitted terminally differentiated effector memory CD45RA+ cells. Donors included only healthy HIV-negative adults lacking recent acute infections or vaccinations. With V trimmed by 4 bases and J by 4 bases, 7 bases remained unmatched. Germline assignment: CDR1 MNHEY and CDR2 SMNVEV (reference sequence). CDR3 size: 15 residues. The repertoire was sequenced with immunoSEQ multiplex PCR; TCRdb's copy has only in-frame clones and lacks some. The data contain a few million clones, over 85% of them singletons.

The specimen was naive CD8+ T cells from PBMCs. The receptor was isolated from a man between 18 and 35 years old in good health. Some clones in this sample may be carry-over from other donors' samples. The chain combines TRBV27 with TRBJ2-1; TRBD1 aligns across 7 bases. CDR3 in DNA: TGTGCCAGCAGTTCGCCGGGACAGATTTACAATGAGCAGTTCTTC. It translates to CASSSPGQIYNEQFF.